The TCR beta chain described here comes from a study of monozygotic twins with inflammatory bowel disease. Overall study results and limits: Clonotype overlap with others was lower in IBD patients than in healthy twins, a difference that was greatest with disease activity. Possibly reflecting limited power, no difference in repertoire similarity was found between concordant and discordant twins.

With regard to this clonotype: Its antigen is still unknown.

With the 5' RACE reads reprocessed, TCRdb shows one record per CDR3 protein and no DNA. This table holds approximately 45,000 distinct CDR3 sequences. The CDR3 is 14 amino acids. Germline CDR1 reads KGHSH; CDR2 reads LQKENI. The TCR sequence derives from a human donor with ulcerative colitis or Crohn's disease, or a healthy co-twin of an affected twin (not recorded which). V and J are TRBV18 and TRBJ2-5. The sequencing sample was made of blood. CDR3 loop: CASSPSLAQETQYF.